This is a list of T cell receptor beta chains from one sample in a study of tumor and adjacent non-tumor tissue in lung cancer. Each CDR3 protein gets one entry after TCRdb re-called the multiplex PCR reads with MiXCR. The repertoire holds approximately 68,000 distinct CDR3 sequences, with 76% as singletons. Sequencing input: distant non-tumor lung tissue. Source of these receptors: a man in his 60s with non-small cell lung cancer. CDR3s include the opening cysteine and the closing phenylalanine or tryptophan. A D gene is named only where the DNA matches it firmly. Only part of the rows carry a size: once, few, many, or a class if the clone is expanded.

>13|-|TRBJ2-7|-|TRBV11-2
TGTGCCGGCAGCCCCTCGACGGGTGGCGAGCAGTACTTC
CAGSPSTGGEQYF
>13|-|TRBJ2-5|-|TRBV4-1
TGCGGCAGCAGCCAAGCTGCGGGGGCCGCCCAGTACTTC
CGSSQAAGAAQYF
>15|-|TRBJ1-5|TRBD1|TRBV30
TGTGCCTCGAGTGCGGGGACAGAGAGCAATCAGCCCCAGCATTTT
CASSAGTESNQPQHF
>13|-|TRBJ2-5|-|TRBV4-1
TGCGCTTGCAGCCGTTTAGCTTCTGAGACCCAGTACTTC
CACSRLASETQYF
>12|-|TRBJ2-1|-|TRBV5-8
TGTGCCAGCAGCTATCCACATCTCGTGCAATTCTTC
CASSYPHLVQFF
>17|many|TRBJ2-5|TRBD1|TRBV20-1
TGCAGTGCTAGGTCCTCATGGGGACAGACTTCAAAAGAGACCCAGTACTTC
CSARSSWGQTSKETQYF
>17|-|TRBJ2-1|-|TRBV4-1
TGCGCCAGCAGCCGACCTCGACTAGTAGGGTCCTACAATGAGCAGTTCTTC
CASSRPRLVGSYNEQFF
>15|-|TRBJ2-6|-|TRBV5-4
TGTGATAGCAGCTTGGTTCGCTCTGGGGCCAATGTCCTGACTTTC
CDSSLVRSGANVLTF
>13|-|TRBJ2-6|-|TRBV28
TGTGCCAGTAAACTCTCTGGGACCAACGTCCTGACTTTC
CASKLSGTNVLTF
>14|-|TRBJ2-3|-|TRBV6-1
TGTGCCAGAAGTTCAGGGCGTTCGACAGATACGCAGTATTTT
CARSSGRSTDTQYF
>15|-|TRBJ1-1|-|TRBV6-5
TGTTACAGCAGCTACGGCGGTCAGGTGTCCACTGAAGCTTTCTTT
CYSSYGGQVSTEAFF
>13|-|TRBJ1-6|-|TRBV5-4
TGTGCCAGTGGCCACAGGGACATCGGGCCCCTCCACTTT
CASGHRDIGPLHF
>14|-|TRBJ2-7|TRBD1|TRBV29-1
TGCAGCGTTGAAACACAGGGGGTCGACAACGAGCAGTACTTC
CSVETQGVDNEQYF
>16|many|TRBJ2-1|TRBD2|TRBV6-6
TGTGCCAGCAGTTACTCGAGGGGCGGGAGTCTCCCTGAGCAGTTCTTC
CASSYSRGGSLPEQFF
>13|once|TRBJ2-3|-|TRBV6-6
TGTGCCACCACGCTGGGAGGCGAGGATACGCAGTATTTT
CATTLGGEDTQYF
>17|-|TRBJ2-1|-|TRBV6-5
TGTGCTAGCAGTTTTCAAGCTGGGGCAGTCGGAAGCCATGAACAGTTCTTC
CASSFQAGAVGSHEQFF
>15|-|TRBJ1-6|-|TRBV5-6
TGTGCCAGCAACTTGAGGCAGGGGAGTGGATCACCTCTCCACTTT
CASNLRQGSGSPLHF
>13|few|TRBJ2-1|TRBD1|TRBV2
TGTGCCAGCAACCGGGACAGACACAATGAGCAGTTCTTC
CASNRDRHNEQFF
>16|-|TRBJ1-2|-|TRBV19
TGTGCCATTATCCAACATGACGGACAGAGCAAAAGGGGCTACACCTTC
CAIIQHDGQSKRGYTF
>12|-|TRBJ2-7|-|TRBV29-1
TGCAGCGCTGCCGACCGCTTCTACGAGCAGTATTTC
CSAADRFYEQYF
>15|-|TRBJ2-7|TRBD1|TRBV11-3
TGTGCCGGCAACTTAGACCCCGACAGGGGGGACGAGCAGTACTTC
CAGNLDPDRGDEQYF
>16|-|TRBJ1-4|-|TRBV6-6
TGTGCCAGCTTCGGGCGAGGGGGTGCGGGGCGAGAACGACTGTTGTTT
CASFGRGGAGRERLLF
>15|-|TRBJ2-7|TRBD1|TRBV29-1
TGCAGCGTTGAAGATAGACAGGGGAAAAGCTACGAGCACTACTTC
CSVEDRQGKSYEHYF
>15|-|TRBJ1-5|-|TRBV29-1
TGCAGCACTCGCTGGATAGGTTCCGAGGATCAGCCCCAGCATTTT
CSTRWIGSEDQPQHF
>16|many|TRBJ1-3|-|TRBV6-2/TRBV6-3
TGTGCCAGCAGCTCTACCCGGACACTCTCTGGAAACACCATATATTTT
CASSSTRTLSGNTIYF
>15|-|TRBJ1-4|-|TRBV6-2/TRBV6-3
TGTACCAGCAGTTACGTTCAGGAGGACGGGGAAAAACTGTTTTTT
CTSSYVQEDGEKLFF
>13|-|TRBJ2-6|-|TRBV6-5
TGTGTCAGCAGTTACGCTGGGGCCAACGGCCTGACTTTC
CVSSYAGANGLTF
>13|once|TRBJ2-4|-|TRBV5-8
TGTGCCAGCAGCTTGGTTGGGGGGCAATGGCAGTACTTC
CASSLVGGQWQYF
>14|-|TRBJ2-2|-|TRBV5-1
TGTGCCAGCTCCAATGTAGGGAGCACCGGGGAGCTGTTTTTT
CASSNVGSTGELFF
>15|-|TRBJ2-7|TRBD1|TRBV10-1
TGCTCCAGCAGTGATACAGGACAGGGCTTATACGAGCAGTACTTC
CSSSDTGQGLYEQYF
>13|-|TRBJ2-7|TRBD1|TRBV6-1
TGTGCCAGCGCCGAGACAGGGGGCTACGAGCAGTACTTC
CASAETGGYEQYF